These 5 T cell receptor beta chains share one sample of origin, sequenced in a study of T cell repertoires in aging, cancer and after chemotherapy. A mixed TRB-A/B primer pool amplified rearranged TRB by multiplex touch-down PCR. From the multiplex PCR reads, TCRdb called clonotypes with MiXCR, one entry per CDR3 protein. The sample records thousands of distinct CDR3 sequences, around two fifths being singletons. Peripheral blood genomic DNA, not sorted cells or RNA, was the template. The material sequenced was blood. The receptors shown here come from a human donor in good health.

This chain uses TRBV18 with TRBJ2-7, with 7 positions matching TRBD2. The CDR3 is 13 residues long. Germline assignment: CDR1 KGHSH and CDR2 LQKENI. V shed 3 bases, J shed 3 bases, and the junction held 2 bases outside the gene matches. DNA of the CDR3: TGTGCCAGCTCACCGGGGAGGGACTACGAGCAGTACTTC. Encoded protein: CASSPGRDYEQYF.

This clonotype is a singleton in its sample. V usage is TRBV20-1 and J usage is TRBJ2-1; 8 bases align to TRBD2. The CDR3 totals 16 residues. J lost 4 bases, V lost 0 bases, and 8 bases had no gene match. The germline V gene has CDR1 DFQATT and CDR2 SNEGSKA (reference sequence). CDR3 coding DNA: TGCAGTGCTAGAGATCGCCTAGCGGGCTTTTACAATGAGCAGTTCTTC. It translates to CSARDRLAGFYNEQFF.

A few counts support this clonotype. The chain joins TRBV6-5 to TRBJ2-3, with 9 bases matching TRBD2. CDR1 is MNHEY, CDR2 SVGAGI, per germline. J was trimmed by 6 bases and V by 2 bases; bases with no gene match: 6. The CDR3 contains 15 residues. Here the CDR3 reads CASSYGGRGLDTQYF. CDR3 DNA sequence: TGTGCCAGCAGTTACGGCGGGAGGGGTTTGGATACGCAGTATTTT.

This clonotype qualifies as medium-sized. The rearrangement uses TRBV6-5 and TRBJ2-3; no clear D gene. Between the trimmed V and J ends, which lost 2 bases and 0 bases, there was a span of 6 bases. Germline V gene data show CDR1 as MNHEY and CDR2 as SVGAGI. The CDR3 totals 14 residues. The CDR3 DNA is TGTGCCAGCAGTTACAGGTCTAGCACAGATACGCAGTATTTT. Translation gives CASSYRSSTDTQYF.

On this clonotype itself: A much larger clone lies a single base off, so this may be a read error. The chain has TRBV5-4 and TRBJ2-3; TRBD2 might be the D (7 bases). In germline, CDR1 is SGHNT, CDR2 YYREEE (reference sequence). The CDR3 spans 14 residues. With 5 bases removed from V and 6 bases from J, the gap between germline ends came to 16 bases. This chain's CDR3 is CASRLQQGGDTQYF. The CDR3 DNA reads as TGTGCCAGCAGATTGCAACAGGGAGGGGATACGCAGTATTTT. The variable domain in full, with the rest retrieved from reference TRBV5-4 and TRBJ2-3, is ETGVTQSPTHLIKTRGQQVTLRCSSQSGHNTVSWYQQALGQGPQFIFQYYREEENGRGNFPPRFSGLQFPNYSSELNVNALELDDSALYLCASRLQQGGDTQYFGPGTRLTVL.